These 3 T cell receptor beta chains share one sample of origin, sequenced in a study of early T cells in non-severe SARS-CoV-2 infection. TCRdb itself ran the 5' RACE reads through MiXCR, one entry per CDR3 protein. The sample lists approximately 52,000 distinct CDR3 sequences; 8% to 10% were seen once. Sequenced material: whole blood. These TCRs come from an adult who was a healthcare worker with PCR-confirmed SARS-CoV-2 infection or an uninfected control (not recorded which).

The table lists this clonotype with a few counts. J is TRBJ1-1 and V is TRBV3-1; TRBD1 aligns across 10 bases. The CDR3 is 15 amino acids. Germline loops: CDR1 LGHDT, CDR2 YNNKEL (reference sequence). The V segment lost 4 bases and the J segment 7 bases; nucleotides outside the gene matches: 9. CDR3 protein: CASSRQGALLGEAFF. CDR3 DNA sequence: TGTGCCAGCAGCCGACAGGGGGCCCTGTTAGGTGAAGCTTTCTTT.

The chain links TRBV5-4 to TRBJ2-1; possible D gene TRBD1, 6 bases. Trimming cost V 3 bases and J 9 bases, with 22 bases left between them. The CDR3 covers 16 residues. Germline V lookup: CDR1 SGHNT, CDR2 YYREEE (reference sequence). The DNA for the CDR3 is TGTGCCAGCAGCTCCAGGGGCACAGGGAGAAGGGGTGAGCAGTTCTTC. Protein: CASSSRGTGRRGEQFF.

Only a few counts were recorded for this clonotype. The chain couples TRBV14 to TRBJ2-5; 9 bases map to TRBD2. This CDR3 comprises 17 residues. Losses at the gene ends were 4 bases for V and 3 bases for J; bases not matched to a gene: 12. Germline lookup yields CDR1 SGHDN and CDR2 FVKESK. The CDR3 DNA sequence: TGTGCCAGCAGCCCCCCGCCCCTAGCGGGGCGTAAAGAGACCCAGTACTTC. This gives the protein CASSPPPLAGRKETQYF. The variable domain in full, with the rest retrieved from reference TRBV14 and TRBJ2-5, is EAGVTQFPSHSVIEKGQTVTLRCDPISGHDNLYWYRRVMGKEIKFLLHFVKESKQDESGMPNNRFLAERTGGTYSTLKVQPAELEDSGVYFCASSPPPLAGRKETQYFGPGTRLLVL.